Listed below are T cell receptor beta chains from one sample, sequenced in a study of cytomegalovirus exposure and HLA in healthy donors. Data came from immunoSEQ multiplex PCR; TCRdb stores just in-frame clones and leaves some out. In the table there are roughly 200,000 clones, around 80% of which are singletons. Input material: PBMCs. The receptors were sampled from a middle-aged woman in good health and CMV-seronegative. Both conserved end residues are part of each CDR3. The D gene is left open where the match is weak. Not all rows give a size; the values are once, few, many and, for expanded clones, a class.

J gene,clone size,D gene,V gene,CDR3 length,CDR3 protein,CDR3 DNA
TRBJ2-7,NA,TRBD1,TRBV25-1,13,CASSDTGAYEQYF,TGTGCCAGCAGTGATACAGGGGCGTACGAGCAGTACTTC
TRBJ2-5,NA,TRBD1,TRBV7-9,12,CASSDRAETQYF,TGTGCCAGCAGTGACAGGGCGGAGACCCAGTACTTC
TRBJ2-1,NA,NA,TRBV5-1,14,CASRPAETYNEQFF,TGCGCCAGCAGGCCAGCGGAGACTTACAATGAGCAGTTCTTC
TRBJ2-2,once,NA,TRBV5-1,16,CASSLITTANTGELFF,TGCGCCAGCAGCTTGATAACAACCGCGAACACCGGGGAGCTGTTTTTT
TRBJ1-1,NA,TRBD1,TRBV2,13,CASSSDRETEAFF,TGTGCCAGCAGTAGCGACAGGGAAACTGAAGCTTTCTTT
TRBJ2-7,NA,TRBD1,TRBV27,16,CASSYGWTGLGYEQYF,TGTGCCAGCAGTTATGGTTGGACAGGTCTTGGGTACGAGCAGTACTTC
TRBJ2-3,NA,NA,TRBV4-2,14,CASSLESGTDTQYF,TGTGCCAGCAGCCTCGAGTCGGGCACAGATACGCAGTATTTT
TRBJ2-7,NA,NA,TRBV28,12,CASSLVLREQYF,TGTGCCAGCAGTTTGGTCCTACGCGAGCAGTACTTC
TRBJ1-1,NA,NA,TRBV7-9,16,CASSAGVGEGNTEAFF,TGTGCCAGCAGCGCGGGGGTTGGGGAGGGCAACACTGAAGCTTTCTTT
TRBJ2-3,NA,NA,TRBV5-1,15,CASSLGLVSTDTQYF,TGCGCCAGCAGCTTGGGGCTAGTTAGCACAGATACGCAGTATTTT
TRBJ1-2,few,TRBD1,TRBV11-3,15,CASSLGGQIRRGYTF,TGTGCCAGCAGCTTAGGGGGACAGATTCGGAGGGGCTACACCTTC
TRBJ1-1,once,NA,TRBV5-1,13,CASSLGGGLGAFF,TGCGCCAGCAGCTTGGGTGGGGGACTCGGAGCTTTCTTT
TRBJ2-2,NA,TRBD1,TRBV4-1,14,CASSQEGGSGELFF,TGCGCCAGCAGCCAAGAAGGGGGCAGCGGGGAGCTGTTTTTT
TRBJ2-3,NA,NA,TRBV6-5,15,CASSRRGGEGDTQYF,TGTGCCAGCAGCCGTCGAGGGGGGGAAGGAGATACGCAGTATTTT
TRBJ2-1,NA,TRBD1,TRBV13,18,CASSPHLLTGQLYNEQFF,TGTGCCAGCAGCCCTCACCTCCTCACGGGACAGCTTTACAATGAGCAGTTCTTC
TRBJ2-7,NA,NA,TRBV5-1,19,CASSLGQSNQRRISYEQYF,TGCGCCAGCAGCTTAGGCCAGTCAAATCAACGGCGGATAAGCTACGAGCAGTACTTC
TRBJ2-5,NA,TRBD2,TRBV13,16,CASSLNVGLARETQYF,TGTGCCAGCAGCCTAAACGTCGGACTAGCGCGAGAGACCCAGTACTTC
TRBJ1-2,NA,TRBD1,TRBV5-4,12,CASSLDRGGYTF,TGTGCCAGCAGCTTGGACAGGGGCGGCTACACCTTC
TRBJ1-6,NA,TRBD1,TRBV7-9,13,CSGRDRGNSPLHF,TGTTCCGGACGGGACAGGGGTAATTCACCCCTCCACTTT
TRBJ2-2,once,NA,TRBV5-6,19,CASTRGPYGATWNTGELFF,TGTGCCAGCACCCGAGGGCCCTATGGCGCCACATGGAACACCGGGGAGCTGTTTTTT
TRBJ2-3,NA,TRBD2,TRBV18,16,CASSELAGGRTDTQYF,TGTGCCAGCTCAGAACTAGCGGGAGGAAGGACAGATACGCAGTATTTT
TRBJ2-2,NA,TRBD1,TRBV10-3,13,CATTQGDTGELFF,TGTGCCACGACACAGGGGGACACCGGGGAGCTGTTTTTT
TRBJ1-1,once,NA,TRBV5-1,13,CASSLTSDTEAFF,TGCGCCAGCAGCTTAACAAGTGACACTGAAGCTTTCTTT
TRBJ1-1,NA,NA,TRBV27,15,CASSLTRVGWAEAFF,TGTGCCAGCAGTTTGACCAGGGTGGGGTGGGCTGAAGCTTTCTTT
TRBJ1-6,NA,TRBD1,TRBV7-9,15,CASSLETGGNSPLHF,TGTGCCAGCAGCTTGGAAACAGGGGGCAATTCACCCCTCCACTTT
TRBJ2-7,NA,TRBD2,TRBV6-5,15,CASSYSFSSGYEQYF,TGTGCCAGCAGTTACTCGTTTTCTAGCGGGTACGAGCAGTACTTC
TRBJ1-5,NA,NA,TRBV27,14,CASRWAGDNQPQHF,TGTGCCAGCAGGTGGGCGGGAGACAATCAGCCCCAGCATTTT
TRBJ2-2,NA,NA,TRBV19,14,CASSSSPHPGELFF,TGTGCCAGTAGTTCGAGCCCCCATCCCGGGGAGCTGTTTTTT
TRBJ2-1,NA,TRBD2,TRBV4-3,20,CATTPMGMGGSGGVRGEQFF,TGCGCCACCACACCAATGGGGATGGGTGGTAGCGGGGGGGTTAGAGGCGAGCAGTTCTTC
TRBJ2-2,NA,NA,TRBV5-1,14,CASSYQGTAGELFF,TGCGCCAGCAGCTATCAGGGGACGGCCGGGGAGCTGTTTTTT
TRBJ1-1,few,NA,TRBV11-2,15,CASSLAPRRNTEAFF,TGTGCCAGCAGCTTAGCCCCTCGGAGGAACACTGAAGCTTTCTTT
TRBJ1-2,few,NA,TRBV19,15,CASSIGGQSYYGYTF,TGTGCCAGTAGTATCGGCGGACAGAGTTACTATGGCTACACCTTC
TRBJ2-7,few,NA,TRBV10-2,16,CASSESGRTITYEQYF,TGCGCCAGCAGTGAGTCTGGCAGGACAATTACCTACGAGCAGTACTTC
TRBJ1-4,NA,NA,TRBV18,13,CASSVGGLEKLFF,TGTGCCAGCTCCGTGGGGGGGCTGGAAAAACTGTTTTTT
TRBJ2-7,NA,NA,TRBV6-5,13,CASTRGVAYEQYF,TGTGCCAGCACCCGCGGGGTCGCCTACGAGCAGTACTTC
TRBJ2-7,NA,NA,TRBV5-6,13,CASSGSSRYEQYF,TGTGCCAGCAGTGGGTCCTCTAGGTACGAGCAGTACTTC
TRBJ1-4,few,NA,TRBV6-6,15,CASSVTGSANEKLFF,TGTGCCAGCAGTGTTACAGGGTCGGCTAATGAAAAACTGTTTTTT
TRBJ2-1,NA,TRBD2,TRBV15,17,CATSRVAGSSSYNEQFF,TGTGCCACCAGCAGAGTAGCGGGTAGTAGCTCCTACAATGAGCAGTTCTTC
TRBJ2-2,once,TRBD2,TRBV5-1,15,CASRKTSGSTGELFF,TGCGCCAGCAGGAAGACTAGCGGGAGTACCGGGGAGCTGTTTTTT
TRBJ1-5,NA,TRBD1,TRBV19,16,CASSTPPQGHNQPQHF,TGTGCCAGTAGTACTCCCCCACAGGGGCACAATCAGCCCCAGCATTTT
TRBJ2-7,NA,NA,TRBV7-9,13,CASSLASTYEQYF,TGTGCCAGCAGCTTAGCATCCACCTACGAGCAGTACTTC
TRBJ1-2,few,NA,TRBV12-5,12,CASGPQIDGYTF,TGTGCTAGTGGCCCGCAGATTGATGGCTACACCTTC
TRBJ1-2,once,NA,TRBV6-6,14,CASSFPGRGVGYTF,TGTGCCAGCAGTTTTCCGGGCAGGGGTGTCGGCTACACCTTC
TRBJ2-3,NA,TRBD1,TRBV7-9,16,CASSPGTGGLTDTQYF,TGTGCCAGCAGCCCCGGGACAGGGGGTCTCACAGATACGCAGTATTTT
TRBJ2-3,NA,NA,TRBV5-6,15,CASSLRPSGTDTQYF,TGTGCCAGCAGCCTCCGCCCTAGCGGCACAGATACGCAGTATTTT
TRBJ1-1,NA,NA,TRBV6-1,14,CASSAGGVGTEAFF,TGTGCCAGCAGTGCGGGAGGAGTAGGCACTGAAGCTTTCTTT
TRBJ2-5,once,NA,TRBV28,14,CASSLQNSGKTQYF,TGTGCCAGCAGTTTACAGAACTCGGGGAAGACCCAGTACTTC
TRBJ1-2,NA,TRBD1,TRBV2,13,CASSETGELGYTF,TGTGCCAGCAGTGAGACAGGGGAGTTGGGCTACACCTTC
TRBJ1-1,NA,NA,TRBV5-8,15,CASSLDGGKHTEAFF,TGTGCCAGCAGCTTGGATGGGGGGAAGCACACTGAAGCTTTCTTT
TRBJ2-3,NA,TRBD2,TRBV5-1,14,CASSSGGDTDTQYF,TGCGCCAGCAGCTCGGGGGGGGACACAGATACGCAGTATTTT
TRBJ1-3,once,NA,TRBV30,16,CAWSGAAGGSGNTIYF,TGTGCCTGGAGTGGGGCCGCGGGGGGCTCTGGAAACACCATATATTTT
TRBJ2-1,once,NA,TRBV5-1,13,CASSPGFYNEQFF,TGCGCCAGCAGCCCGGGGTTCTACAATGAGCAGTTCTTC
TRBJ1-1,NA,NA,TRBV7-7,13,CATQENLNTEAFF,TGTGCTACGCAGGAAAATTTGAACACTGAAGCTTTCTTT
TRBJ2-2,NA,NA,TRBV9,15,CASSSGTTNTGELFF,TGTGCCAGCAGCTCCGGGACAACGAACACCGGGGAGCTGTTTTTT
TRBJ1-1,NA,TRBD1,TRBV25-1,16,CASSIGQGRPNTEAFF,TGTGCCAGCAGCATCGGACAGGGTCGACCGAACACTGAAGCTTTCTTT